This T cell receptor beta chain was retrieved from a study of blood T cell repertoires in COVID-19 (TCRdb year 2020). Describing the broader study: Samples covering the acute and convalescent phases of COVID-19 were provided by collaborators in the United States, Italy and Spain. Subjects who had been exposed to COVID-19, were actively infected with it, or had recovered from it provided the deeply sampled blood TCRbeta repertoires that made up the dataset. Samples came from the ongoing ImmuneRACE study (first 160 participants) plus 1,254 subjects from 6 global collaborators. A de-identified subject ID, COVID-19 status, age in years and sex were almost always included in the sample metadata. HLA class I and class II types, where available, came from metadata supplied by the sample provider rather than from assay-based typing. The material from the prospective study consisted of cDNA or gDNA derived from T cells, B-cell-depleted T cells, or PBMCs. A freely available public database, intended as a resource for researchers studying the immune response to SARS-CoV-2, is where the repertoires were released.

TCRbeta CDR3 regions were amplified from genomic DNA using the immunoSEQ Assay, a bias-controlled multiplex PCR. From the authors' description of their analysis: The number of nucleated cells in each sample was estimated from the amplification of reference gene primers within the assay. To quantify the absolute abundance of each unique TCRbeta CDR3 rearrangement, sequence reads were collapsed and filtered. For each sample, productive Simpson clonality was calculated as the square root of Simpson's diversity index over productive rearrangements. TCRdb's version of the immuneACCESS table is confined to in-frame rearrangements and falls short of the full clone set. An unresolved V gene accounts for under half of the shortfall where checked; the remainder is of unknown origin. That table gives V, J and clone size, and the DNA gave D and trimming. Recorded for this sample are some 160,000 clones; 86% of them occurred a single time. The ten largest clones take up approximately 4% of the sample.

The study at large found these results: Clinical and demographic metadata were provided uncurated, with the amount varying by source and participant.

Collaborating institutions collected whole blood in K2EDTA tubes following their own protocols. Collaborator samples were shipped for TCRbeta analysis as frozen whole blood, isolated PBMCs, or DNA extracted from either sample type. A note on this clone: Its target antigen remains unknown. No much larger clonotype is one base removed from it; base qualities were not supplied.

The sequenced sample consisted of peripheral blood. This sequence originates from a woman between 70 and 85 years old with acute or convalescent COVID-19.

The CDR3 here reads CASRKGTGLHTDTQYF. The DNA sequence is TGCGCCAGCAGAAAAGGGACAGGCTTACACACAGATACGCAGTATTTT. The chain is made from TRBV5-1 and TRBJ2-3; 8 middle bases align to TRBD1. Per the germline V gene, SGHRS is the CDR1 and YFSETQ is the CDR2. The CDR3, from cysteine to phenylalanine, totals 16 residues. Only the CDR3 region is kept as DNA, spanning 48 bases read in frame from base 1. Here V drops 5 bases and J drops 2 bases, and the junction holds 10 bases not matched to any gene.